Listed below are T cell receptor beta chains from one sample, sequenced in a study of T cell changes during pregnancy in multiple sclerosis. The assay was immunoSEQ multiplex PCR, and TCRdb's table has in-frame clones only and misses some. The table records more than 65,000 clones, roughly 90% of them present only once. Sequencing was performed on peripheral blood, taken in the first trimester of pregnancy. Receptors were obtained from a female donor with multiple sclerosis, enrolled in a pregnancy study. Each CDR3 is given with its conserved first and last residue. The D gene is left open where the match is weak. Clone sizes are given selectively: once, few, many, or a class where the clone is expanded.

. | TRBJ2-1 | TRBD2 | TRBV9 | TGTGCCAGCAGCGTAGGAATAGCGGGGGGCAGTGAGCAGTTCTTC | CASSVGIAGGSEQFF
. | TRBJ1-5 | TRBD1 | TRBV28 | TGTGCCAGCAGACGGGACAGGGGGTGGGAGCCCCAGCATTTT | CASRRDRGWEPQHF
. | TRBJ2-7 | TRBD1 | TRBV27 | TGTGCCAGCAGTTCACTTGCCGGGACAGGGGGTTTCTACGAGCAGTACTTC | CASSSLAGTGGFYEQYF
few | TRBJ2-5 | TRBD1 | TRBV4-3 | TGCGCCAGCAGCCAAGATGGACAGGGCTCCCAAGAGACCCAGTACTTC | CASSQDGQGSQETQYF
. | TRBJ2-1 | TRBD2 | TRBV29-1 | TGCAGCGTTGGGAGGACTAGCGTAAAAAATGAGCAGTTCTTC | CSVGRTSVKNEQFF
. | TRBJ2-2 | . | TRBV15 | TGTGCCACCAGCCTCGCGGTTGTGGGGGAGCTGTTTTTT | CATSLAVVGELFF
. | TRBJ2-2 | . | TRBV27 | TGTGCCAGCAGGCGAGGAAACACCGGGGAGCTGTTTTTT | CASRRGNTGELFF
. | TRBJ1-1 | TRBD1 | TRBV7-9 | TGTGCCAGCAGCCCGATAGGGACAGGGCACACTGAAGCTTTCTTT | CASSPIGTGHTEAFF
few | TRBJ2-1 | . | TRBV7-9 | TGTGCCAGCAGCTCAGAGGCCAGCTCCTACAATGAGCAGTTCTTC | CASSSEASSYNEQFF
. | TRBJ1-1 | . | TRBV9 | TGTGCCAGCAGCGTAGACCCTGACTATTGGTCTGAAGCTTTCTTT | CASSVDPDYWSEAFF
. | TRBJ1-6 | . | TRBV28 | TGTGCCAGCACTATTCCGGGTGGGCAGGGTAATTCACCCCTCCACTTT | CASTIPGGQGNSPLHF
. | TRBJ1-1 | . | TRBV15 | TGTGCCACCACTCCGGGACACCGGAACACTGAAGCTTTCTTT | CATTPGHRNTEAFF
. | TRBJ2-1 | TRBD2 | TRBV6-5 | TGTGCCAGCAGTTACTCACTAGCGAGTGTGGCGAATGAGCAGTTCTTC | CASSYSLASVANEQFF
. | TRBJ2-5 | . | TRBV7-9 | TGTGCCAGCAATGATGCTGACAAAGAGACCCAGTACTTC | CASNDADKETQYF
. | TRBJ1-4 | . | TRBV5-6 | TGTGCCAGCAGCTCCTCTGAGGAAGGCACTAATGAAAAACTGTTTTTT | CASSSSEEGTNEKLFF
. | TRBJ2-7 | TRBD1 | TRBV7-2 | TGTGCCAGCAGCTTAGCGTCGGACAGGGGATACGAGCAGTACTTC | CASSLASDRGYEQYF
. | TRBJ1-4 | TRBD1 | TRBV7-9 | TGTGCCAGCAGCTCCGAGGGGGCTACAACTAATGAAAAACTGTTTTTT | CASSSEGATTNEKLFF
. | TRBJ2-7 | TRBD2 | TRBV7-9 | TGTGCCAGCAGCTTAAGTGCGGGAGGCGGGTACGAGCAGTACTTC | CASSLSAGGGYEQYF
. | TRBJ2-7 | . | TRBV5-4 | TGTGCCAGCAGCTTGGCCCCGGGACTTGAAACCTACGAGCAGTACTTC | CASSLAPGLETYEQYF
. | TRBJ1-5 | . | TRBV18 | TGTGCCAGCTCACCAGATCGTACAGGGTCGCATCAGCCCCAGCATTTT | CASSPDRTGSHQPQHF
. | TRBJ1-5 | . | TRBV11-3 | TGTGCCAGCAGCTTAGGTGGGGGGAAGGAACAGCCCCAGCATTTT | CASSLGGGKEQPQHF
. | TRBJ2-3 | . | TRBV7-2 | TGTGCCAGCAGCTACAGACGGTTCGCAGATACGCAGTATTTT | CASSYRRFADTQYF
. | TRBJ1-4 | . | TRBV5-1 | TGCGCCAGCAGCTTGGAGCGGGCTAATGAAAAACTGTTTTTT | CASSLERANEKLFF
. | TRBJ2-7 | . | TRBV7-8 | TGTGCCACTTCATTGCTAGCGACTTACGAGCAGTACTTC | CATSLLATYEQYF
. | TRBJ2-1 | . | TRBV7-3 | TGTGCCAGCAGCTTGAATGGAGCTACCCAGTTCTTC | CASSLNGATQFF
. | TRBJ1-4 | . | TRBV7-2 | TGTGCCAGCAGCCTAACACGGGGGGCACAGGAAAAACTGTTTTTT | CASSLTRGAQEKLFF
. | TRBJ2-7 | TRBD2 | TRBV13 | TGTGCCAGCAGCCGCCCCCGGGGCGGGAGCGGGAGTGGTTCCTACGAGCAGTACTTC | CASSRPRGGSGSGSYEQYF
. | TRBJ2-2 | TRBD2 | TRBV5-6 | TGTGCCAGCAGCTTGGGTCTAGCGGGATCCACCGGGGAGCTGTTTTTT | CASSLGLAGSTGELFF
once | TRBJ1-2 | TRBD1 | TRBV4-3 | TGCGCCAGCAGCCAAGAAAGTGCGGGACAGGGGCGAGATGGCTACACCTTC | CASSQESAGQGRDGYTF
. | TRBJ2-4 | . | TRBV30 | TGTGCCTGGAGTGTACACAGGCCATTAACCAAAAACATTCAGTACTTC | CAWSVHRPLTKNIQYF
few | TRBJ1-5 | TRBD1 | TRBV4-1 | TGCGCCAGCAGCCCACAGGGGGAAGGCAATCAGCCCCAGCATTTT | CASSPQGEGNQPQHF
once | TRBJ2-1 | TRBD2 | TRBV7-3 | TGTGCCAGCAGCTTAAACGGGGGGGCAGCGGATGAGCAGTTCTTC | CASSLNGGAADEQFF
. | TRBJ2-1 | . | TRBV18 | TGTGCCAGCTCAACCTACGGGAGCACCCCCCTCAATGAGCAGTTCTTC | CASSTYGSTPLNEQFF
. | TRBJ1-1 | . | TRBV30 | TGTGCCTGGAGTGTAACAGGGCTTTACACTGAAGCTTTCTTT | CAWSVTGLYTEAFF
. | TRBJ2-1 | . | TRBV6-6 | TGTGCCAGCAGTTACTCGAGGGTCATCTCCGAGCAGTTCTTC | CASSYSRVISEQFF
few | TRBJ2-5 | . | TRBV29-1 | TGCAGCGCGAGTATCCAAGAGACCCAGTACTTC | CSASIQETQYF
. | TRBJ2-2 | . | TRBV5-1 | TGCGCCAGCAGCTCAAGGAGTATCACCGGGGAGCTGTTTTTT | CASSSRSITGELFF
. | TRBJ2-2 | TRBD1 | TRBV4-3 | TGCGCCAGCAGCCAAGATGGACAGGGTCGGACCGGGGAGCTGTTTTTT | CASSQDGQGRTGELFF
. | TRBJ2-3 | TRBD1 | TRBV18 | TGTGCCAGCTCACTACAGGGGAGAGATACGCAGTATTTT | CASSLQGRDTQYF
. | TRBJ1-1 | . | TRBV6-1 | TGTGCCAGCAGTGAGCCGGACGGCGGGTGGGGTGAAGCTTTCTTT | CASSEPDGGWGEAFF
. | TRBJ2-7 | . | TRBV2 | TGTGCCAGCAGTTCACAAGACAGTTACGAGCAGTACTTC | CASSSQDSYEQYF
. | TRBJ2-7 | . | TRBV6-6 | TGTGCCAGCAGAGCTTCGGATTTCGGAGGGGAGCAGTACTTC | CASRASDFGGEQYF
. | TRBJ1-4 | . | TRBV4-1 | TGCGCCAGCAGCCCGCTCGGCGCGGGGACCGATAATGAAAAACTGTTTTTT | CASSPLGAGTDNEKLFF
few | TRBJ1-2 | . | TRBV9 | TGTGCCAGCAGCGTAGGGCTGGAGGGGTTCAATGGCTACACCTTC | CASSVGLEGFNGYTF
. | TRBJ1-1 | TRBD1 | TRBV11-2 | TGTGCCAGCAGCTATTTTGCCGGGACAGGGGGTGAAGCTTTCTTT | CASSYFAGTGGEAFF
. | TRBJ1-1 | TRBD1 | TRBV4-3 | TGCGCCAGCAGCCAAGACGGGACAGGGCACACTGAAGCTTTCTTT | CASSQDGTGHTEAFF